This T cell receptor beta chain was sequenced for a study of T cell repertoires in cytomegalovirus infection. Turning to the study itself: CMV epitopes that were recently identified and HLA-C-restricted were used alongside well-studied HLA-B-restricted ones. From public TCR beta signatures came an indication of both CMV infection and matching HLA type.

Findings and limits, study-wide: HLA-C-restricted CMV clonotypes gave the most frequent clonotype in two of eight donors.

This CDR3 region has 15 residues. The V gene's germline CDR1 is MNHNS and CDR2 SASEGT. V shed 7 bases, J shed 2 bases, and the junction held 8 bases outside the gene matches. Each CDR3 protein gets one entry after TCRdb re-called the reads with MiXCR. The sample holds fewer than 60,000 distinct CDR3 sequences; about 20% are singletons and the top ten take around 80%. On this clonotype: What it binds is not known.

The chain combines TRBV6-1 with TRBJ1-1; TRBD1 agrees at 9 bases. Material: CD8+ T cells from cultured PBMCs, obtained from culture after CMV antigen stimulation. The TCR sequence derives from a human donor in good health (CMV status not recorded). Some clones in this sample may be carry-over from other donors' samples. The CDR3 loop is CASKSGTGLNTEAFF. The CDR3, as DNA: TGTGCCAGCAAGTCCGGGACAGGGCTTAACACTGAAGCTTTCTTT.